Below are 13 T cell receptor beta chains sequenced from a single sample in a study of T-cell reconstitution after alpha-beta-depleted transplantation in children. The library targeted TCRbeta and was prepared with unique molecular identifiers. Each CDR3 protein gets one entry after TCRdb re-called the PCR reads with MiXCR. The sample lists 95,000 to 150,000 distinct CDR3 sequences, 20% to 25% occurring once. This material consisted of PBMCs, mostly from graft donor cells, taken 180 days after TCRalphabeta/CD19-depleted stem cell transplant. Receptors originate from a male patient aged 2 to 10 who had a stem cell transplant for chronic granulomatous disease, so the T cells may come from the graft donor.

This clonotype appeared a few times. The gene calls are TRBV7-3 and TRBJ1-4, with TRBD1 matching over 7 bases. V lost 0 bases to trimming and J lost 7 bases; unmatched junction nucleotides: 5. The CDR3 runs 15 residues. Germline-derived CDR1 and CDR2 are SGHTA and FQGTGA. CDR3 nucleotides: TGTGCCAGCAGCTTAACAGGGGGCGCCGGTGAAAAACTGTTTTTT. This sequence encodes CASSLTGGAGEKLFF.

The chain carries TRBV12-3 or TRBV12-4 and TRBJ2-5, with D perhaps assigned TRBD1 or TRBD2 (5 bases each). The CDR3 is 16 residues long. V lost 0 bases, J lost 9 bases, and 20 bases lay in between. The CDR3 is CASSLAGPPLSKSQYF. DNA for the CDR3: TGTGCCAGCAGTTTAGCGGGACCCCCACTATCTAAGTCCCAGTACTTC.

This clonotype was picked up many times. The chain links TRBV4-2 to TRBJ1-6; D perhaps matches TRBD1 (5 bases). Per germline, CDR1 LGHNA and CDR2 YNFKEQ. This CDR3 has 15 residues. V was clipped by 1 base and J by 6 bases, with 10 bases between them. DNA for the CDR3: TGTGCCAGCAGCCAAGGGGACGGCTTTAATTCACCCCTCCACTTT. Protein product: CASSQGDGFNSPLHF.

This clonotype was observed at least ten times. The J gene is TRBJ1-1, the V gene TRBV7-8, with D tentatively TRBD1 (5 bases). Deletions cut 2 bases from V and 1 base from J, with 14 bases between. CDR1 and CDR2 from the germline V gene are SGHVS and FQNEAQ. This CDR3 has 16 amino acids. The CDR3 here is CASSLFGRGKNTEAFF. The CDR3 nucleotides read TGTGCCAGCAGCTTATTCGGTCGGGGGAAGAACACTGAAGCTTTCTTT.

This clonotype was recorded a few times. V gene TRBV5-6 combines with J gene TRBJ1-6, with D possibly TRBD1 on 6 matching bases. Germline V gives CDR1 SGHDT, CDR2 YYEEEE. This CDR3 has 14 amino acids. The V gene lost 4 bases and the J gene lost 8 bases, with 13 bases spanning the gap. In DNA, the CDR3 is TGTGCCAGCAGCCCGGACAGCCATGATTCACCCCTCCACTTT. Translation gives CASSPDSHDSPLHF.

Many counts were recorded for this clonotype. The J gene is TRBJ2-2, the V gene TRBV20-1; 7 nucleotides align to TRBD1. The CDR3 totals 13 residues. V trimming: 1 base; J trimming: 7 bases; junction bases outside the gene matches: 3. CDR1 and CDR2 from the germline V gene are DFQATT and SNEGSKA (reference sequence). Written as DNA, the CDR3 is TGCAGTGCTAGAGTCCGGGACAGCGGGGAGCTGTTTTTT. Protein: CSARVRDSGELFF.

In this sample, this clonotype turned up many times. The CDR3 DNA sequence: TGTGCCAGCAGTTTAGAGGGCAGCGTGGAGGGCTACACCTTC. Amino acid sequence: CASSLEGSVEGYTF. The chain links TRBV12-3 or TRBV12-4 to TRBJ1-2; D remains ambiguous. V gave up 1 base and J gave up 8 bases, with 14 bases separating them. The CDR3 loop spans 14 amino acids.

This clonotype occurred many times. V gene TRBV12-3 or TRBV12-4 combines with J gene TRBJ2-3; D not resolved. The CDR3 extends over 15 amino acids. V was trimmed by 5 bases and J by 2 bases, leaving 14 bases between them. Here the CDR3 DNA reads TGTGCCAGCAGTCTCTTGGGCGGTTTCACAGATACGCAGTATTTT. It translates to CASSLLGGFTDTQYF.

The rearrangement joins TRBV9 to TRBJ1-5; unclear D gene. This CDR3 has 14 amino acids. Deletions cut 0 bases from V and 4 bases from J, with 8 bases between. Per the germline V gene, CDR1 is SGDLS and CDR2 is YYNGEE. The CDR3 sequence: CASSVGDTNQPQHF. In DNA form, the CDR3 reads TGTGCCAGCAGCGTAGGAGATACAAATCAGCCCCAGCATTTT.

This clonotype has more than one count but fewer than ten. The rearrangement links TRBV12-3 or TRBV12-4 to TRBJ2-7, with a possible D match to TRBD1 (6 bases). There are 12 residues in the CDR3. V was shortened by 5 bases and J by 5 bases, with 10 bases between the two germline ends. The CDR3 protein is CASSPTGHEQYF. CDR3 DNA: TGTGCCAGCAGTCCTACAGGGCACGAGCAGTACTTC.

The J gene is TRBJ2-1, the V gene TRBV7-2; D is ambiguous. Germline CDR1 is SGHTA and CDR2 is FQGNSA. V shed 7 bases and J shed 3 bases, with 7 bases lying between them. The CDR3 has 12 amino acids. The CDR3 is CASTPVYNEQFF. Here the CDR3 DNA reads TGTGCCAGCACCCCAGTCTACAATGAGCAGTTCTTC.

The rearrangement links TRBV7-9 to TRBJ2-1, with D possibly called TRBD1 or TRBD2 (5 bases each). CDR1 is SEHNR and CDR2 is FQNEAQ in the germline V gene (reference sequence). Trimming took off 0 bases at V and 4 bases at J, with 16 bases between the two ends. The CDR3 is made up of 17 amino acids. The DNA of the CDR3 is TGTGCCAGCAGCTTAGCCCTACACCGGGACCATTACAATGAGCAGTTCTTC. Its protein is CASSLALHRDHYNEQFF.

This clonotype was observed many times. The rearrangement joins TRBV4-2 to TRBJ1-2, with 9 positions matching TRBD1. V lost 0 bases, J lost 5 bases, and 1 base stayed unmatched. Germline V gives CDR1 LGHNA, CDR2 YNFKEQ. The length of the CDR3 is 14 residues. The CDR3 bases are TGTGCCAGCAGCCAAGAGGACAGGGGATATGGCTACACCTTC. It is translated as CASSQEDRGYGYTF.